These 24 T cell receptor beta chains share one sample of origin, sequenced in a study of T cell changes during pregnancy in multiple sclerosis. Generated by immunoSEQ multiplex PCR, the TCRdb table keeps only in-frame clones and is missing some. The sample includes 100,000 or so clones, more than 85% of them seen just once. The starting material was peripheral blood, obtained in the second trimester of pregnancy. These receptors all come from a female donor with multiple sclerosis, enrolled in a pregnancy study.

The V gene is TRBV19, the J gene TRBJ1-5; 8 nucleotides match TRBD1. The CDR3 covers 18 residues. J lost 0 bases, V lost 5 bases, and 12 bases had no gene match. CDR1 and CDR2 (germline): LNHDA, SQIVND (reference sequence). The CDR3 loop is CASSAPDRALFSNQPQHF. The CDR3 DNA sequence: TGTGCCAGTAGTGCCCCGGACAGGGCCCTATTTAGCAATCAGCCCCAGCATTTT.

The rearrangement links TRBV28 to TRBJ1-1; 7 bases agree with TRBD1. This CDR3 region has 14 residues. CDR1 MDHEN and CDR2 SYDVKM come from the germline V gene. Trimming cost V 6 bases and J 1 base; bases outside gene matches: 5. DNA of the CDR3: TGTGCCAGCAGCGATGGACAGGAGAACACTGAAGCTTTCTTT. This gives the protein CASSDGQENTEAFF.

V and J are TRBV5-1 and TRBJ2-1; TRBD2 agrees at 14 bases. The V and J ends lost 3 bases and 9 bases, in that order; junction bases with no gene match: 11. Germline V lookup: CDR1 SGHRS, CDR2 YFSETQ. The CDR3 sequence is 17 residues long. The CDR3 protein is CASSWTGTSGSSGEQFF. The CDR3 DNA sequence: TGCGCCAGCAGCTGGACCGGGACTAGCGGGAGTTCCGGTGAGCAGTTCTTC.

V is TRBV18 and J is TRBJ2-7; possibly TRBD1 for D (7 bases). Germline CDR1 reads KGHSH; CDR2 reads LQKENI. The ends were cut back, 5 bases at V and 6 bases at J, with 14 bases in the middle. The CDR3 loop spans 13 amino acids. The CDR3 DNA follows: TGTGCCAGCTCATCCCGACAGGGAGGCGAGCAGTACTTC. Its protein product is CASSSRQGGEQYF.

J is TRBJ1-2 and V is TRBV27; 7 positions match TRBD1. With 6 bases clipped from V and 3 bases from J, the junction kept 7 bases outside the gene matches. The CDR3 length is 14 residues. The germline CDR1 and CDR2 sequences are MNHEY and SMNVEV (reference sequence). DNA for the CDR3: TGTGCCAGCAGCCCGGGACAGCGATACTATGGCTACACCTTC. Its translation is CASSPGQRYYGYTF.

The rearrangement links TRBV6-5 to TRBJ1-2; 9 nucleotides line up with TRBD1. Germline V gene lookup returns CDR1 MNHEY and CDR2 SVGAGI. The ends lost 5 bases at V and 2 bases at J; junction bases unmatched: 3. The length of the CDR3 is 14 residues. The CDR3 coding sequence is TGTGCCAGCAGTAGGGGACAGGGAAACTATGGCTACACCTTC. Its translation: CASSRGQGNYGYTF.

This clone was seen once. The rearrangement links TRBV28 to TRBJ1-1, with a possible D match to TRBD1 (5 bases). The CDR3 has 14 residues. Germline lookup yields CDR1 MDHEN and CDR2 SYDVKM. Trimming took 2 bases from V and 10 from J, leaving 17 bases between them. As DNA, the CDR3 is TGTGCCAGCAGTTTAGGGACTCCACTTTTGGGAGCTTTCTTT. It codes for CASSLGTPLLGAFF. The full variable domain, its missing parts supplied by reference TRBV28 and TRBJ1-1, is DVKVTQSSRYLVKRTGEKVFLECVQDMDHENMFWYRQDPGLGLRLIYFSYDVKMKEKGDIPEGYSVSREKKERFSLILESASTNQTSMYLCASSLGTPLLGAFFGQGTRLTVV.

This clone was observed once. This chain uses TRBV7-2 with TRBJ2-7; a weak D match, TRBD2 (6 bases). The ends were cut back, 0 bases at V and 3 bases at J, with 12 bases in the middle. Germline assignment: CDR1 SGHTA and CDR2 FQGNSA. The CDR3 contains 15 residues. The CDR3 DNA sequence: TGTGCCAGCAGCTTAGCGGAGGGCCGGGGCTACGAGCAGTACTTC. It codes for CASSLAEGRGYEQYF.

The chain recombines TRBV29-1 with TRBJ2-1, with a weak D call TRBD2 (6 bases). Germline assignment: CDR1 SQVTM and CDR2 ANQGSEA. This CDR3 is built from 14 residues. The germline V and J ends were trimmed by 4 bases and 5 bases, with 15 bases remaining between them. CDR3 in DNA: TGCAGCGTTGGAGGAGGGCTGGGCAACAATGAGCAGTTCTTC. Translation gives CSVGGGLGNNEQFF.

The chain has TRBV5-6 and TRBJ2-7; no clear D gene. Trimming took off 2 bases at V and 2 bases at J, with 5 bases between the two ends. The CDR3 extends over 12 amino acids. Germline V gives CDR1 SGHDT, CDR2 YYEEEE. The chain's CDR3 is CASSFRAYEQYF. As DNA, the CDR3 is TGTGCCAGCAGCTTCCGTGCCTACGAGCAGTACTTC.

As concerns this clone: Relative to the germline gene, one junction end is altered; a read error may explain this. V usage is TRBV25-1 and J usage is TRBJ2-5; D unclear. Germline CDR1 is MGHDK and CDR2 is SYGVNS. The CDR3 spans 13 residues. In DNA form, the CDR3 reads TGTGCCAGCAGTGAAAGGATCCAAGAGGCCCAGTACTTC. It yields the protein CASSERIQEAQYF.

The chain has TRBV28 and TRBJ2-7; no reliable D call. Trimming left V 6 bases short and J 0 bases short, with 12 bases between. CDR1 and CDR2 from the germline V gene are MDHEN and SYDVKM. The CDR3 has 14 residues. CDR3 residues: CASSQSLISYEQYF. Here the CDR3 DNA reads TGTGCCAGCAGCCAAAGCCTGATCTCCTACGAGCAGTACTTC.

The V call is TRBV9, the J call TRBJ2-7, with D perhaps TRBD1 (6 bases). V lost 4 bases, J lost 3 bases, and 14 bases lay in between. This CDR3 has 14 residues. CDR1 is SGDLS and CDR2 is YYNGEE in the germline V gene. CDR3 bases: TGTGCCAGCAGCCGGACTGGACAGATCTACGAGCAGTACTTC. Protein sequence: CASSRTGQIYEQYF. Complete variable domain (other parts from reference TRBV9 and TRBJ2-7): DSGVTQTPKHLITATGQRVTLRCSPRSGDLSVYWYQQSLDQGLQFLIQYYNGEERAKGNILERFSAQQFPDLHSELNLSSLELGDSALYFCASSRTGQIYEQYFGPGTRLTVT.

This rearrangement joins TRBV29-1 to TRBJ2-3; a possible D gene is TRBD1 (5 bases). This CDR3 spans 14 amino acids. With 4 bases removed from V and 0 bases from J, the gap between germline ends came to 11 bases. Germline V gene lookup returns CDR1 SQVTM and CDR2 ANQGSEA. This chain's CDR3 is CSVGQFSSTDTQYF. DNA of the CDR3: TGCAGCGTTGGACAGTTCTCTAGCACAGATACGCAGTATTTT.

The V gene is TRBV21-1, the J gene TRBJ1-2. TRBV21-1 is a pseudogene segment. The CDR3 runs to 15 residues. The CDR3 protein is CASSPRRGGVVGYTF. CDR3 DNA: TGTGCCAGCAGCCCCCGACGGGGTGGAGTCGTTGGCTACACCTTC.

The rearrangement uses TRBV4-3 and TRBJ2-2; TRBD1 matches at 8 bases. The CDR3 runs to 15 residues. Germline loops: CDR1 LGHNA, CDR2 YSLEER. The junction had 8 bases not matched to a gene; V was cut back by 6 bases and J by 5 bases. This CDR3 reads CASRADRGGTGELFF. The DNA of the CDR3 is TGCGCCAGCAGGGCTGACAGGGGTGGGACCGGGGAGCTGTTTTTT.

The rearrangement uses TRBV6-1 and TRBJ2-7; 7 nucleotides align to TRBD2. Germline values: CDR1 MNHNS, CDR2 SASEGT. The CDR3 consists of 15 residues. V gave up 5 bases and J gave up 0 bases; unmatched junction bases: 7. The CDR3 here is CASSKTSLDSYEQYF. The DNA for the CDR3 is TGTGCCAGCAGTAAGACTAGCCTCGACTCCTACGAGCAGTACTTC.

The rearrangement uses TRBV19 and TRBJ2-7, with 7 positions matching TRBD2. Looked up from germline, CDR1 is LNHDA and CDR2 is SQIVND (reference sequence). The ends lost 7 bases at V and 6 bases at J; junction bases unmatched: 3. The CDR3 totals 11 residues. The chain's CDR3 is CASTGGIEQYF. In nucleotides, the CDR3 is TGTGCCAGTACCGGGGGGATCGAGCAGTACTTC. Full variable domain (remainder filled in from reference TRBV19 and TRBJ2-7): DGGITQSPKYLFRKEGQNVTLSCEQNLNHDAMYWYRQDPGQGLRLIYYSQIVNDFQKGDIAEGYSVSREKKESFPLTVTSAQKNPTAFYLCASTGGIEQYFGPGTRLTVT.

The rearrangement joins TRBV30 to TRBJ2-7; D possibly corresponds to TRBD1 (5 bases). Trimming took off 2 bases at V and 1 base at J, with 9 bases between the two ends. Germline-derived CDR1 and CDR2 are GTSNPN and SVGIG (reference sequence). The CDR3 length is 13 residues. This CDR3 reads CAWSLTVSYEQYF. The CDR3 nucleotides are TGTGCCTGGAGTCTGACAGTATCCTACGAGCAGTACTTC.

The genes are TRBV28 and TRBJ2-7; possibly TRBD1 for D (5 bases). There are 13 residues in the CDR3. Germline V gene sequence: CDR1 MDHEN, CDR2 SYDVKM. Trimming cost V 3 bases and J 6 bases, with 12 bases left between them. The CDR3 DNA reads TGTGCCAGCAGTTTTGGGGCTGATCTCGAGCAGTACTTC. This gives the protein CASSFGADLEQYF.

CDR3 bases: TGTGCCAGCTCAGCAGGGGGCGGAAGCAATCAGCCCCAGCATTTT. As protein: CASSAGGGSNQPQHF. The chain joins TRBV18 to TRBJ1-5, with 8 nucleotides matching TRBD1. This CDR3 region has 15 residues. With 5 bases clipped from V and 1 base from J, the junction kept 4 bases outside the gene matches. Per germline, CDR1 KGHSH and CDR2 LQKENI.

This sequence joins TRBV10-3 and TRBJ1-2, with 8 bases fitting TRBD1. The germline V gene encodes CDR1 ENHRY and CDR2 SYGVKD. V trimming: 3 bases; J trimming: 1 base; junction bases outside the gene matches: 10. CDR3 size: 17 residues. This CDR3 reads CAISDPRRTGSNYGYTF. The DNA of the CDR3 is TGTGCCATCAGTGACCCACGCCGGACAGGGAGTAACTATGGCTACACCTTC.

The CDR3 region is CASRALGGTGELFF. CDR3 nucleotides: TGTGCCAGCAGAGCTTTAGGGGGTACCGGGGAGCTGTTTTTT. This rearrangement joins TRBV5-6 to TRBJ2-2, with D possibly TRBD1 on 6 matching bases. Germline CDR1 and CDR2: SGHDT and YYEEEE. CDR3 length: 14 residues. The V and J ends lost 5 bases and 5 bases respectively, with 13 bases between them.

The chain joins TRBV18 to TRBJ2-3; D is unresolved. Germline V gene data show CDR1 as KGHSH and CDR2 as LQKENI. V lost 2 bases and J 4 bases, leaving 13 bases between the germline ends. There are 15 residues in the CDR3. CDR3 DNA sequence: TGTGCCAGCTCACCAGAAACAGTCTACGCAGATACGCAGTATTTT. As protein: CASSPETVYADTQYF.